These T cell receptor beta chains were read from a single sample in a study of blood T cell repertoires in COVID-19. TCRdb's table, derived via immunoSEQ multiplex PCR, lists solely in-frame clones and lacks some. The table includes roughly 330,000 clones, roughly 88% detected once. Sequencing input: peripheral blood. Every receptor here comes from a woman between 50 and 59 years old with acute or convalescent COVID-19. The CDR3 runs from the conserved cysteine through the conserved F or W. Each record gives: D gene, CDR3 length, clone size, J gene, V gene, CDR3 DNA, CDR3 protein. The D gene is left open where the match is weak. Where a row states a size, it is once, few, many or the class of an expanded clone; other rows omit it.

>TRBD2|17|NA|TRBJ2-1|TRBV7-2
TGTGCCAGCAGCTTCCGTAGAGGGCGGGAGGCACGAAATGAGCAGTTCTTC
CASSFRRGREARNEQFF
>NA|14|NA|TRBJ2-5|TRBV3-1/TRBV3-2
TGTGCCAGCAGCCACTCGACTAGGCAAGAGACCCAGTACTTC
CASSHSTRQETQYF
>NA|15|once|TRBJ2-5|TRBV5-1
TGCGCCAGCAGCCCCCCCTTCGGGGGAGAGGAGACCCAGTACTTC
CASSPPFGGEETQYF
>NA|16|NA|TRBJ1-6|TRBV28
TGTGCCAGCAGTTACCTGACAGAGCCGGTGGGTTCACCCCTCCACTTT
CASSYLTEPVGSPLHF
>TRBD2|15|NA|TRBJ2-3|TRBV6-2/TRBV6-3
TGTGCCAGCAGTAAGACTAGCGGGAGGACAGATACGCAGTATTTT
CASSKTSGRTDTQYF
>NA|13|NA|TRBJ1-1|TRBV5-6
TGTGCCAGCAGCTTGGGGCCGAACACTGAAGCTTTCTTT
CASSLGPNTEAFF
>TRBD2|15|NA|TRBJ2-1|TRBV5-1
TGCGCCAGCAGCTTGACTAGCGGGAGTGGGAATGAGCAGTTCTTC
CASSLTSGSGNEQFF
>NA|14|NA|TRBJ1-1|TRBV6-5
TGTGCCAGCAGCCCCATGAGGGCCGGGACTGAAGCTTTCTTT
CASSPMRAGTEAFF
>TRBD2|17|NA|TRBJ2-3|TRBV3-1/TRBV3-2
TGTGCCAGCAGCCGGCGGACTAGCGGAGGAAACACAGATACGCAGTATTTT
CASSRRTSGGNTDTQYF
>TRBD1|13|NA|TRBJ1-2|TRBV12-3/TRBV12-4
TGTGCCAGCACCCTCACAGGGGGGTATGGCTACACCTTC
CASTLTGGYGYTF
>NA|15|NA|TRBJ2-4|TRBV15
TGTGCCACCAGCAGAGATGGAGGTAGTTATAGCATTCAGTACTTC
CATSRDGGSYSIQYF
>TRBD2|16|NA|TRBJ2-1|TRBV5-4
TGTGCCAGCAGCACAGGGACTAGCGGAGACTACAATGAGCAGTTCTTC
CASSTGTSGDYNEQFF
>NA|14|NA|TRBJ1-2|TRBV27
TGTGCCAGCAGTTTCGGGGGAACTAACTATGGCTACACCTTC
CASSFGGTNYGYTF
>NA|14|NA|TRBJ2-1|TRBV5-1
TGCGCCAGCAACCGGGAACAGACATACAATGAGCAGTTCTTC
CASNREQTYNEQFF
>TRBD1|14|NA|TRBJ1-4|TRBV7-2
TGTGCCAGCAGCTGGGGACAGGCTAATGAAAAACTGTTTTTT
CASSWGQANEKLFF
>NA|15|once|TRBJ1-4|TRBV11-2
TGTGCCAGCAGCCGAAGACACCTGAGAAATGAAAAACTGTTTTTT
CASSRRHLRNEKLFF
>TRBD2|14|once|TRBJ2-1|TRBV2
TGTGCCAGCAGACAGGGACTAGTCACCAATGAGCAGTTCTTC
CASRQGLVTNEQFF
>TRBD1|15|NA|TRBJ1-5|TRBV7-8
TGTGCCAGCAGCCTAGGACAGGGATACAATCAGCCCCAGCATTTT
CASSLGQGYNQPQHF
>NA|14|NA|TRBJ2-5|TRBV28
TGTGCCAGCAGCCCAACAGGGATGATAGAGACCCAGTACTTC
CASSPTGMIETQYF
>NA|14|NA|TRBJ2-2|TRBV5-1
TGCGCCAGCAGCTTTCGAGGGAGCACCGGGGAGCTGTTTTTT
CASSFRGSTGELFF
>NA|13|NA|TRBJ1-1|TRBV9
TGTGCCAGCAGCCCCACAACGAACACTGAAGCTTTCTTT
CASSPTTNTEAFF
>TRBD1|15|NA|TRBJ1-2|TRBV25-1
TGTGCCAGCAGTCAATCACAGGGGCGCGACTATGGCTACACCTTC
CASSQSQGRDYGYTF
>NA|15|NA|TRBJ1-5|TRBV10-3
TGTGCCATCAGTGACGGGGTGCGGGGCAATCAGCCCCAGCATTTT
CAISDGVRGNQPQHF
>NA|16|NA|TRBJ1-6|TRBV27
TGTGCCAGCAGTTCATTGAACGGGGTTAATAATTCACCCCTCCACTTT
CASSSLNGVNNSPLHF
>NA|16|NA|TRBJ2-5|TRBV3-1/TRBV3-2
TGTGCCAGCAGCCAAGAGGTCGGCAGCGCCCAAGAGACCCAGTACTTC
CASSQEVGSAQETQYF
>TRBD2|15|once|TRBJ2-1|TRBV4-1
TGCGCCAGCAGCCCTCGACTAGCGGGGGCCAATGAGCAGTTCTTC
CASSPRLAGANEQFF
>TRBD1|15|NA|TRBJ2-1|TRBV25-1
TGTGCCAGCAGTGAATTTGGGGACAGGGCCCATGAGCAGTTCTTC
CASSEFGDRAHEQFF
>TRBD1|14|NA|TRBJ1-1|TRBV15
TGTGCCGCCCGGGACAGGGGGCTGGTGGCTGAAGCTTTCTTT
CAARDRGLVAEAFF
>NA|14|NA|TRBJ1-2|TRBV5-8
TGTGCCAGCAGCCGTCGGACTGATTCGTATGGCTACACCTTC
CASSRRTDSYGYTF
>NA|14|NA|TRBJ1-5|TRBV19
TGTGCCAGTAGTATTCCAGGGGCGGGTCAGCCCCAGCATTTT
CASSIPGAGQPQHF
>TRBD2|14|NA|TRBJ2-2|TRBV5-1
TGCGCCAGCAGCCGAGGGACTAGCCGCGGGGAGCTGTTTTTT
CASSRGTSRGELFF
>NA|15|NA|TRBJ1-1|TRBV28
TGTGCCAGCAGTTCGTGGGAGAGATCAGGCACTGAAGCTTTCTTT
CASSSWERSGTEAFF